A single sample is the source of the 26 T cell receptor beta chains below, sequenced in a study of shared clonotypes between healthy human individuals (dated by TCRdb to 2019 to 2021). Preparation of the library involved the immunoSEQ multiplex PCR assay. The clones in this table, taken by TCRdb from immuneACCESS, are in-frame only. Not every clone is retained; where verified, under half of the shortfall comes from an unresolved V gene, and the cause of the rest is unknown. The table for this sample lists some 2,500,000 clones; about nine tenths of them were counted only once. The ten largest make up approximately 0.39% of the sample. Input material: naive CD4+ T cells from PBMCs. Taken with the paper, the label for cell subset or site translates to: CD45RA+ positively selected. The receptors stem from a man aged 18-30 years in good health. Some clones in this sample may be carry-over from other donors' samples.

The chain has TRBV15 and TRBJ2-7; TRBD1 is a possible D gene (6 bases). The CDR3 length is 15 residues. V was pared by 0 bases and J by 5 bases, with 14 bases between. In germline, CDR1 is LNHNV, CDR2 YYDKDF (reference sequence). This CDR3 reads CATSRDSGRGDEQYF. Here the CDR3 DNA reads TGTGCCACCAGCAGAGATTCCGGCAGGGGCGACGAGCAGTACTTC. Looking up the rest from reference TRBV15 and TRBJ2-7 gives the full variable domain: DAMVIQNPRYQVTQFGKPVTLSCSQTLNHNVMYWYQQKSSQAPKLLFHYYDKDFNNEADTPDNFQSRRPNTSFCFLDIRSPGLGDTAMYLCATSRDSGRGDEQYFGPGTRLTVT.

The chain combines TRBV5-4 with TRBJ2-1, with D possibly matching TRBD1 (6 bases). The CDR3 has 15 residues. Germline V lookup: CDR1 SGHNT, CDR2 YYREEE (reference sequence). Trimming removed 4 bases at V and 7 bases at J, with 18 bases between. The CDR3 region is CASSGIGGRLNEQFF. The CDR3 DNA reads as TGTGCCAGCAGCGGTATTGGGGGCCGGTTGAATGAGCAGTTCTTC.

With respect to this clone: The same CDR3 arises from other DNA sequences in this sample as well. This chain links TRBV9 with TRBJ1-3; no clear D. The CDR3 consists of 14 residues. Trimming pared 6 bases from V and 1 base from J, leaving 11 bases between. Germline CDR1 SGDLS, CDR2 YYNGEE. The CDR3, as DNA: TGTGCCAGCAACCCGACATTTTCTGGAAACACCATATATTTT. It specifies CASNPTFSGNTIYF.

About this clone: Other DNA variants within this sample encode the same CDR3. The V and J genes are TRBV29-1 and TRBJ1-4; a weak D match, TRBD1 (5 bases). Germline V CDR1 and CDR2: SQVTM, ANQGSEA. V lost 7 bases to trimming and J lost 6 bases, with 12 bases between them. The CDR3 has 12 residues. CDR3 protein: CSAEGGDEKLFF. Written as DNA, the CDR3 is TGCAGCGCGGAGGGAGGGGATGAAAAACTGTTTTTT.

This clone was detected once. This chain joins TRBV27 and TRBJ2-3, with TRBD2 matching over 7 bases. CDR1 is MNHEY and CDR2 is SMNVEV in the germline V gene (reference sequence). The V and J ends lost 9 bases and 6 bases, in that order; junction bases with no gene match: 15. The CDR3 has 15 amino acids. The DNA of the CDR3 is TGTGCCAGTAATAGAGGGAGGGCCCTAGGGGATACGCAGTATTTT. Its protein is CASNRGRALGDTQYF.

With respect to this clone: This sample also contains other DNA sequences that code for the same CDR3. The chain joins TRBV19 to TRBJ2-7, with 8 bases fitting TRBD1. Losses at the gene ends were 2 bases for V and 2 bases for J; bases not matched to a gene: 2. Germline loops: CDR1 LNHDA, CDR2 SQIVND (reference sequence). There are 14 residues in the CDR3. The CDR3 region is CASSIQGAAYEQYF. Here the CDR3 DNA reads TGTGCCAGTAGTATACAGGGGGCCGCCTACGAGCAGTACTTC. Based on the CDR3 plus reference TRBV19 and TRBJ2-7, the full variable domain is DGGITQSPKYLFRKEGQNVTLSCEQNLNHDAMYWYRQDPGQGLRLIYYSQIVNDFQKGDIAEGYSVSREKKESFPLTVTSAQKNPTAFYLCASSIQGAAYEQYFGPGTRLTVT.

The rearrangement uses TRBV19 and TRBJ2-6; D might be TRBD1 or TRBD2, each matching 5 bases. Trimming removed 3 bases from V and 2 bases from J, with 8 bases in between. The CDR3 is 15 amino acids. CDR1 and CDR2 (germline): LNHDA, SQIVND (reference sequence). CDR3 nucleotides: TGTGCCAGTAGTATGGGGGTAGCTGGGGCCAACGTCCTGACTTTC. As protein: CASSMGVAGANVLTF. Drawing the rest from reference TRBV19 and TRBJ2-6, the complete variable domain is DGGITQSPKYLFRKEGQNVTLSCEQNLNHDAMYWYRQDPGQGLRLIYYSQIVNDFQKGDIAEGYSVSREKKESFPLTVTSAQKNPTAFYLCASSMGVAGANVLTFGAGSRLTVL.

The V call is TRBV5-6, the J call TRBJ1-1, with a tentative D call TRBD1 (6 bases). Germline V lookup: CDR1 SGHDT, CDR2 YYEEEE. V gave up 5 bases and J gave up 1 base, with 12 bases separating them. This CDR3 comprises 14 residues. The CDR3 sequence is CASSMGQANTEAFF. CDR3 bases: TGTGCCAGCAGTATGGGACAAGCGAACACTGAAGCTTTCTTT.

This clone was observed a single time. V and J are TRBV7-9 and TRBJ1-2; a possible D gene is TRBD1 (6 bases). The CDR3 has 13 amino acids. Trimming pared 4 bases from V and 3 bases from J, leaving 9 bases between. Germline CDR1 SEHNR, CDR2 FQNEAQ (reference sequence). The CDR3 sequence: CASSSRQDYGYTF. CDR3 nucleotide sequence: TGTGCCAGCAGCTCAAGACAGGACTATGGCTACACCTTC.

The chain recombines TRBV9 with TRBJ1-2, with D tentatively TRBD1 (5 bases). Germline V CDR1 and CDR2: SGDLS, YYNGEE. V was shortened by 3 bases and J by 2 bases, with 11 bases between the two germline ends. The CDR3 runs to 14 residues. The CDR3 nucleotides are TGTGCCAGCAGCGAAGTCCAGGGCAACTATGGCTACACCTTC. Amino acids: CASSEVQGNYGYTF.

The rearrangement joins TRBV5-1 to TRBJ2-1, with D perhaps TRBD1 or TRBD2 (5 bases each). V was shortened by 4 bases and J by 1 base, with 9 bases between the two germline ends. The CDR3 length is 14 residues. Per the germline V gene, CDR1 is SGHRS and CDR2 is YFSETQ. The CDR3 bases are TGCGCCAGCAGCCAGGGAGAATCCTACAATGAGCAGTTCTTC. It translates to CASSQGESYNEQFF.

The chain is built from TRBV11-2 and TRBJ2-7, with 7 bases aligning to TRBD1. Germline CDR1 SGHAT, CDR2 FQNNGV. The CDR3 is made up of 13 amino acids. The junction had 4 bases not matched to a gene; V was cut back by 4 bases and J by 4 bases. The DNA for the CDR3 is TGTGCCAGCAGCTGGACAGGAATTTACGAGCAGTACTTC. Protein product: CASSWTGIYEQYF.

The chain carries TRBV6-1 and TRBJ2-5; no clear D gene. With the DNA end fitting TRBJ2-7 better, the J assignment may be wrong. The CDR3 runs 12 residues. Looked up from germline, CDR1 is MNHNS and CDR2 is SASEGT. The CDR3 is CASSQVSYEQYF. CDR3 nucleotides: TGTGCCAGCAGTCAGGTCTCCTACGAGCAGTACTTC.

This chain links TRBV7-2 with TRBJ2-1; D is undetermined. Germline V CDR1 and CDR2: SGHTA, FQGNSA. The CDR3 is 13 amino acids. V was shortened by 2 bases and J by 8 bases, with 10 bases between the two germline ends. Here the CDR3 DNA reads TGTGCCAGCAGCTTATTGCCCGGCCATGAGCAGTTCTTC. It yields the protein CASSLLPGHEQFF.

The chain's CDR3 is CASRSGTSGINEQFF. The CDR3, as DNA: TGTGCCAGCAGGTCCGGGACTAGCGGGATCAATGAGCAGTTCTTC. The rearrangement joins TRBV28 to TRBJ2-1, with 13 bases identical to TRBD2. With 6 bases clipped from V and 6 bases from J, the junction kept 5 bases outside the gene matches. This CDR3 has 15 amino acids. Germline CDR1 and CDR2: MDHEN and SYDVKM.

The chain carries TRBV6-5 and TRBJ2-7; 9 nucleotides line up with TRBD2. The ends lost 6 bases at V and 5 bases at J; junction bases unmatched: 8. The CDR3 has 14 amino acids. Germline V gives CDR1 MNHEY, CDR2 SVGAGI. The CDR3 loop is CASSASGKVDEQYF. CDR3 coding DNA: TGTGCCAGCAGCGCTAGCGGGAAGGTCGACGAGCAGTACTTC.

This chain connects TRBV4-1 to TRBJ1-4, with D uncertain. The CDR3 has 16 residues. Germline CDR1 is MGHRA and CDR2 is YSYEKL. The V end lost 0 bases, the J end lost 0 bases, and 8 bases lay between the germline ends. The chain's CDR3 is CASSQDGRTTNEKLFF. CDR3 DNA: TGCGCCAGCAGCCAAGATGGCCGGACAACTAATGAAAAACTGTTTTTT.

This clone was detected once. This chain uses TRBV7-9 with TRBJ2-3, with 9 bases that match TRBD2. The CDR3 is 16 residues long. CDR1 SEHNR and CDR2 FQNEAQ come from the germline V gene (reference sequence). Losses at the gene ends were 1 base for V and 5 bases for J; bases not matched to a gene: 7. The CDR3 DNA is TGTGCCAGCAGCTTAGGGCTAGCGGGACGTGGAGATACGCAGTATTTT. This encodes CASSLGLAGRGDTQYF.

V and J are TRBV7-2 and TRBJ2-1; tentatively, D is TRBD2 (6 bases). Per the germline V gene, CDR1 is SGHTA and CDR2 is FQGNSA. Trimming shortened V by 1 base and J by 9 bases, and 10 bases separated the two germline ends. The CDR3 runs 13 residues. The CDR3 bases are TGTGCCAGCAGCTTAGAGGGGACTGGTGAGCAGTTCTTC. Protein product: CASSLEGTGEQFF.

CDR3 bases: TGTGCCAGTAGTATCCAGTCTCGGCGGGCAGATACGCAGTATTTT. Residues: CASSIQSRRADTQYF. The chain has TRBV19 and TRBJ2-3; a weak D match, TRBD2 (5 bases). Germline CDR1 reads LNHDA; CDR2 reads SQIVND (reference sequence). Trimming removed 3 bases from V and 4 bases from J, with 14 bases in between. This CDR3 comprises 15 residues.

The chain has TRBV5-1 and TRBJ2-6, with D possibly matching TRBD2 (6 bases). This CDR3 is built from 15 residues. Deletions cut 8 bases from V and 4 bases from J, with 16 bases between. Per the germline V gene, CDR1 is SGHRS and CDR2 is YFSETQ. The CDR3 loop reads CASAPLAAGANVLTF. In nucleotides, the CDR3 is TGCGCCAGTGCCCCCTTAGCGGCCGGGGCCAACGTCCTGACTTTC.

This chain joins TRBV14 and TRBJ1-2, with TRBD1 identical over 7 bases. The junction had 8 bases not matched to a gene; V was cut back by 3 bases and J by 10 bases. The CDR3 consists of 13 residues. CDR1 and CDR2 (germline): SGHDN, FVKESK. The CDR3 here is CASSQPGQNLYTF. DNA for the CDR3: TGTGCCAGCAGCCAGCCGGGACAGAACCTCTACACCTTC.

V gene TRBV5-1 combines with J gene TRBJ2-2, with D possibly TRBD2 on 6 matching bases. Germline lookup yields CDR1 SGHRS and CDR2 YFSETQ. This CDR3 is 15 amino acids long. The V end was cut by 0 bases, the J end by 7 bases, with 13 bases between. As DNA, the CDR3 is TGCGCCAGCAGCTTGGGGGCTAGCGTCATCGGGGAGCTGTTTTTT. As protein: CASSLGASVIGELFF.

The chain has TRBV7-3 and TRBJ2-5; 11 nucleotides align to TRBD2. This CDR3 spans 15 amino acids. Unmatched junction bases numbered 7, after V lost 5 bases and J lost 5 bases. From germline, CDR1 is SGHTA and CDR2 FQGTGA. In nucleotides, the CDR3 is TGTGCCAGCAGCCTAGTAGCGGGAGGGTCGGAGACCCAGTACTTC. Translation: CASSLVAGGSETQYF.

This clone showed up just once. The rearrangement uses TRBV28 and TRBJ1-3; no reliable D call. In germline, CDR1 is MDHEN, CDR2 SYDVKM. There are 15 residues in the CDR3. The V end lost 3 bases, the J end lost 0 bases, and 9 bases lay between the germline ends. CDR3: CASSFSGNSGNTIYF. The CDR3, as DNA: TGTGCCAGCAGTTTCTCCGGAAACTCTGGAAACACCATATATTTT. Looking up the rest from reference TRBV28 and TRBJ1-3 gives the full variable domain: DVKVTQSSRYLVKRTGEKVFLECVQDMDHENMFWYRQDPGLGLRLIYFSYDVKMKEKGDIPEGYSVSREKKERFSLILESASTNQTSMYLCASSFSGNSGNTIYFGEGSWLTVV.

This chain joins TRBV13 and TRBJ2-3, with 15 positions matching TRBD2. The junction had 8 bases not matched to a gene; V was cut back by 4 bases and J by 6 bases. Germline V gives CDR1 PRHDT, CDR2 FYEKMQ (reference sequence). The CDR3 has 17 amino acids. CDR3 DNA: TGTGCCAGCAGCTCCCGGACTAGCGGGAGGGCCGGTGATACGCAGTATTTT. Translating gives CASSSRTSGRAGDTQYF.